These 23 T cell receptor beta chains were sequenced from one sample in a study of sequential checkpoint blockade in melanoma. Regarding treatment: randomized to nivolumab then ipilimumab (arm A) or the reverse (arm B). Method: immunoSEQ multiplex PCR; TCRdb's copy keeps in-frame clones and lacks some. The data hold about 8,200 clones, with 50% to 60% observed a single time. The sample consisted of CD8+ T cells sorted from blood (inferred from file names), taken from a patient given nivolumab and ipilimumab in sequence. These receptors all stem from a human donor with melanoma.

The rearrangement links TRBV30 to TRBJ2-1, with TRBD2 as a possible D gene (5 bases). This CDR3 comprises 13 residues. Germline loops: CDR1 GTSNPN, CDR2 SVGIG (reference sequence). V was trimmed by 2 bases and J by 8 bases, leaving 13 bases between them. The CDR3 nucleotides are TGTGCCTGGAGTCGGATTCTCGGGGATGAGCAGTTCTTC. This sequence encodes CAWSRILGDEQFF.

This chain joins TRBV19 and TRBJ1-2, with D possibly being TRBD1 (5 bases). The V and J ends lost 1 base and 2 bases respectively, with 8 bases between them. CDR3 length: 14 residues. Germline assignment: CDR1 LNHDA and CDR2 SQIVND (reference sequence). The CDR3 DNA reads as TGTGCCAGTAGTATAGGAGCAGGGAACTATGGCTACACCTTC. This translates into CASSIGAGNYGYTF.

This chain's CDR3 is CASSGTGWDEQYF. Here the CDR3 DNA reads TGTGCCAGCAGTGGGACAGGGTGGGACGAGCAGTACTTC. The V and J genes are TRBV2 and TRBJ2-7, with 8 bases aligning to TRBD1. V was pared by 4 bases and J by 5 bases, with 4 bases of the junction left unmatched. This CDR3 is built from 13 residues. The V gene's germline CDR1 is SNHLY and CDR2 FYNNEI.

The chain carries TRBV28 and TRBJ1-1, with 7 bases fitting TRBD1. CDR1 is MDHEN and CDR2 is SYDVKM in the germline V gene. The CDR3 totals 15 residues. V trimming: 4 bases; J trimming: 8 bases; junction bases outside the gene matches: 13. The CDR3 sequence: CASSSPPLGTDEAFF. The CDR3 DNA reads TGTGCCAGCAGTTCCCCCCCCCTCGGGACAGACGAAGCTTTCTTT.

This clone occurred a few times. The J gene is TRBJ1-5, the V gene TRBV27; D might be TRBD1 (5 bases). This CDR3 has 13 residues. The V gene's germline CDR1 is MNHEY and CDR2 SMNVEV (reference sequence). Deletions cut 9 bases from V and 6 bases from J, with 15 bases between. Here the CDR3 DNA reads TGTGCCAGTTCGTGGGGGGTGGGTCAGCCCCAGCATTTT. This codes for CASSWGVGQPQHF.

The chain is built from TRBV12-1 and TRBJ1-5; the table's TRBD1 call for D was not verified on the DNA. TRBV12-1 is a pseudogene locus. The length of the CDR3 is 15 residues. The CDR3 here is CASSVGTGMRKPQHF. The CDR3 DNA follows: TGTGCCAGCAGCGTAGGGACAGGGATGAGGAAGCCCCAGCATTTT.

The rearrangement uses TRBV4-2 and TRBJ2-2; TRBD1 agrees at 8 bases. Germline CDR1 and CDR2: LGHNA and YNFKEQ. The trim removed 0 bases at V and 6 bases at J, leaving 9 bases unmatched. The CDR3 is 17 residues long. This CDR3 reads CASSQDETGGLPGELFF. The DNA for the CDR3 is TGTGCCAGCAGCCAAGATGAAACAGGGGGATTGCCCGGGGAGCTGTTTTTT.

The chain carries TRBV7-6 and TRBJ1-6; TRBD1 is a possible D gene (5 bases). CDR1 is SGHVS, CDR2 FNYEAQ, per germline. The CDR3 length is 16 residues. V shed 5 bases and J shed 0 bases, with 11 bases lying between them. CDR3 residues: CASSPFGGSYNSPLHF. In DNA, the CDR3 is TGTGCCAGCAGCCCCTTCGGGGGCTCCTATAATTCACCCCTCCACTTT.

The chain is built from TRBV7-9 and TRBJ2-4; D remains ambiguous. Germline V gene data show CDR1 as SEHNR and CDR2 as FQNEAQ (reference sequence). V gave up 6 bases and J gave up 1 base, with 16 bases separating them. This CDR3 contains 16 residues. The CDR3: CASRFTASEAKNIQYF. CDR3 bases: TGTGCCAGCAGATTTACAGCCTCTGAGGCCAAAAACATTCAGTACTTC. Supplemented by reference TRBV7-9 and TRBJ2-4, the full variable domain reads DTGVSQNPRHKITKRGQNVTFRCDPISEHNRLYWYRQTLGQGPEFLTYFQNEAQLEKSRLLSDRFSAERPKGSFSTLEIQRTEQGDSAMYLCASRFTASEAKNIQYFGAGTRLSVL.

The chain uses TRBV6-1 and TRBJ1-5; 9 bases map to TRBD1. This CDR3 contains 13 residues. Trimming removed 11 bases from V and 3 bases from J; junction bases left unmatched: 5. CDR1 is MNHNS and CDR2 is SASEGT in the germline V gene. The CDR3 region has the DNA TGTGCCGGAAACAGGGGGCCCAATCAGCCCCAGCATTTT. It encodes CAGNRGPNQPQHF.

The chain joins TRBV7-9 to TRBJ2-7; possible D gene TRBD1, 5 bases. V was shortened by 2 bases and J by 9 bases, with 17 bases between the two germline ends. This CDR3 has 14 amino acids. The germline V gene encodes CDR1 SEHNR and CDR2 FQNEAQ (reference sequence). CDR3 region: CASSLLDTSTRQYF. DNA for the CDR3: TGTGCCAGCAGCTTATTGGACACCTCGACTCGGCAGTACTTC.

In DNA form, the CDR3 reads TGTGCCAGCAGCTTAGGTGCAAACGGTGAAGCTTTCTTT. The encoded protein is CASSLGANGEAFF. The chain links TRBV7-9 to TRBJ1-1; D is ambiguous. V was trimmed by 1 base and J by 7 bases, leaving 10 bases between them. CDR1 SEHNR and CDR2 FQNEAQ come from the germline V gene (reference sequence). The CDR3 runs to 13 residues. Full variable domain (remainder filled in from reference TRBV7-9 and TRBJ1-1): DTGVSQNPRHKITKRGQNVTFRCDPISEHNRLYWYRQTLGQGPEFLTYFQNEAQLEKSRLLSDRFSAERPKGSFSTLEIQRTEQGDSAMYLCASSLGANGEAFFGQGTRLTVV.

Of note for this clone: One end of the junction varies from germline; a read error may be responsible. The chain links TRBV7-2 to TRBJ1-2, with a possible D match to TRBD1 (5 bases). The CDR3 runs to 15 residues. Germline values: CDR1 SGHTA, CDR2 FQGNSA. The CDR3 protein is CASSQDLRVRYGYTF. Written as DNA, the CDR3 is TGCGCCAGCAGCCAAGACCTCAGGGTGAGGTATGGCTACACCTTC.

The gene calls are TRBV7-2 and TRBJ2-6, with no clear D. From germline, CDR1 is SGHTA and CDR2 FQGNSA. V lost 3 bases and J lost 2, with 5 bases in between. This CDR3 is 14 amino acids long. The CDR3 spells CASSLGAGANVLTF. The DNA for the CDR3 is TGTGCCAGCAGCTTGGGCGCTGGGGCCAACGTCCTGACTTTC.

V gene TRBV19 combines with J gene TRBJ2-7; D may be TRBD2 (5 bases). The V end was cut by 5 bases, the J end by 6 bases, with 14 bases between. This CDR3 region has 13 residues. The germline gives CDR1 LNHDA, CDR2 SQIVND (reference sequence). This CDR3 is CASSLGGYGEQYF. The CDR3 bases are TGTGCCAGTAGTCTCGGAGGATATGGCGAGCAGTACTTC.

In its sample, this clone is large (0.1 to 1%). J is TRBJ2-7 and V is TRBV7-9; 9 bases are a match to TRBD2. CDR1 is SEHNR and CDR2 is FQNEAQ in the germline V gene (reference sequence). The V and J ends lost 6 bases and 2 bases, in that order; junction bases with no gene match: 8. This CDR3 contains 15 residues. The CDR3 DNA sequence: TGTGCCAGCAGTAGCGGGGGATTACTTACCTACGAGCAGTACTTC. Translated: CASSSGGLLTYEQYF.

This sequence joins TRBV6-6 and TRBJ2-7; 7 nucleotides align to TRBD1. CDR3 size: 14 residues. Germline assignment: CDR1 MNHNY and CDR2 SVGAGI (reference sequence). V lost 2 bases to trimming and J lost 5 bases; unmatched junction nucleotides: 6. In DNA, the CDR3 is TGTGCCAGCAGTTACGTCATGCAGGGGGACGAGCAGTACTTC. It encodes CASSYVMQGDEQYF.

The chain has TRBV6-6 and TRBJ1-6, with D perhaps TRBD1 (6 bases). V was shortened by 6 bases and J by 7 bases, with 13 bases between the two germline ends. This CDR3 spans 14 amino acids. From germline, CDR1 is MNHNY and CDR2 SVGAGI (reference sequence). The CDR3 sequence: CASSKDSPNSPLHF. The CDR3 nucleotides read TGTGCCAGCAGCAAGGACAGTCCCAATTCACCCCTCCACTTT.

The V and J genes are TRBV7-2 and TRBJ2-3; TRBD1 might be the D (6 bases). This CDR3 region has 16 residues. Germline assignment: CDR1 SGHTA and CDR2 FQGNSA. V lost 1 base to trimming and J lost 2 bases, with 13 bases between them. The CDR3 sequence is CASSLGTDYSTDTQYF. CDR3 bases: TGTGCCAGCAGCTTAGGGACAGATTATTCCACAGATACGCAGTATTTT.

The chain is built from TRBV4-2 and TRBJ2-1, with 8 bases aligning to TRBD2. The trim removed 5 bases at V and 9 bases at J, leaving 18 bases unmatched. The CDR3 is 17 amino acids. Germline V CDR1 and CDR2: LGHNA, YNFKEQ. This chain's CDR3 is CASSSAGTRDPYGEQFF. DNA of the CDR3: TGTGCCAGCAGCTCCGCCGGGACTAGGGACCCCTATGGTGAGCAGTTCTTC.

The V call is TRBV7-9, the J call TRBJ1-3; a weak D match, TRBD1 (6 bases). Germline V CDR1 and CDR2: SEHNR, FQNEAQ (reference sequence). The CDR3 loop spans 14 amino acids. The V end lost 11 bases, the J end lost 3 bases, and 17 bases lay between the germline ends. The CDR3 reads CAEQIQGGGNTIYF. The CDR3 DNA sequence: TGTGCCGAACAGATACAGGGTGGTGGAAACACCATATATTTT. Full variable domain (rest looked up from reference TRBV7-9 and TRBJ1-3): DTGVSQNPRHKITKRGQNVTFRCDPISEHNRLYWYRQTLGQGPEFLTYFQNEAQLEKSRLLSDRFSAERPKGSFSTLEIQRTEQGDSAMYLCAEQIQGGGNTIYFGEGSWLTVV.

This clone was detected only a few times. The chain links TRBV5-6 to TRBJ1-1, with no clear D. This CDR3 contains 12 residues. Germline CDR1 reads SGHDT; CDR2 reads YYEEEE. Trimming removed 1 base at V and 2 bases at J, with 3 bases between. The CDR3 DNA reads as TGTGCCAGCAGCTTGTCTAACACTGAAGCTTTCTTT. Protein product: CASSLSNTEAFF.

The rearrangement uses TRBV28 and TRBJ1-5, with D perhaps matching TRBD1 (5 bases). CDR1 is MDHEN, CDR2 SYDVKM, per germline. CDR3 size: 13 residues. CDR3 nucleotides: TGTGCTGGCTCCTGGGGGGTGGATCAGCCCCAGCATTTT. The encoded protein is CAGSWGVDQPQHF.